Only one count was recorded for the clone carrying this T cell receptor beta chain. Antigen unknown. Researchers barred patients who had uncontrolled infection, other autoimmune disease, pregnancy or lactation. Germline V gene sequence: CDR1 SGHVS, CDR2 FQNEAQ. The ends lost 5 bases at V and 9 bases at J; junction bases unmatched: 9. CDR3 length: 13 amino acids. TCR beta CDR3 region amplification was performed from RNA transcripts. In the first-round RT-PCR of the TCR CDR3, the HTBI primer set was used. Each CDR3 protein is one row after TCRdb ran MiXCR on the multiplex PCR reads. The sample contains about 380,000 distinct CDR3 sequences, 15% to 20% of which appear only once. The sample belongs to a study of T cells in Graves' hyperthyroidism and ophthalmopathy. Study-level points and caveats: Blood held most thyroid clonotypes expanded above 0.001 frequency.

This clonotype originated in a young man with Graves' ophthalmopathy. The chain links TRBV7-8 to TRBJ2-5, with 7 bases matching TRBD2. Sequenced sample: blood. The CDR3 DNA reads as TGTGCCAGCAGCACGGACGGTGGGGGGGCCCAGTACTTC. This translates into CASSTDGGGAQYF.